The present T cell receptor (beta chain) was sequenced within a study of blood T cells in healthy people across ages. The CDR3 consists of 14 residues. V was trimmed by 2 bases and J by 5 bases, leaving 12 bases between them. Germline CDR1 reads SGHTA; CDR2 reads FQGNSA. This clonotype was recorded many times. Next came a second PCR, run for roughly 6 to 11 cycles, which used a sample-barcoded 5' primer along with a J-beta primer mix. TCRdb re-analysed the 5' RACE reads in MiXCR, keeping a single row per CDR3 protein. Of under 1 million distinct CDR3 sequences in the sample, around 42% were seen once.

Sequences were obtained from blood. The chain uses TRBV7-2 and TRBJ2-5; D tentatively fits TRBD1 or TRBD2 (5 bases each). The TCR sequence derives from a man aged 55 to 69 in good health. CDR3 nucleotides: TGTGCCAGCAGCTTATCGGGACGTACGGAGACCCAGTACTTC. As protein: CASSLSGRTETQYF.